This TCR beta chain is drawn from a study of response to subunit inactivated influenza vaccine. Study-level results: The authors put forward the suggestion that each seasonal influenza vaccination may bring in only a limited number of new T cells.

About this clonotype: The antigen remains undetermined.

TCRdb re-derived calls from the RT-PCR reads in MiXCR, one entry per CDR3 protein. Counted here are 400,000 to 650,000 distinct CDR3 sequences, less than 7.5% occurring once; the ten biggest clones make up about an eighth. The CDR3 contains 13 residues. Germline V gene lookup returns CDR1 DFQATT and CDR2 SNEGSKA (reference sequence). With 0 bases removed from V and 4 bases from J, the gap between germline ends came to 9 bases. The starting material was PBMCs from blood, obtained less than 25 months after vaccination. The clonotype comes from a man aged 50 to 69 who received an inactivated influenza vaccine. The chain combines TRBV20-1 with TRBJ1-2; D is possibly TRBD1 (6 bases). The CDR3 DNA is TGCAGTGCTAGAGAGGGGGGCGCCTATGGCTACACCTTC. Its protein is CSAREGGAYGYTF.